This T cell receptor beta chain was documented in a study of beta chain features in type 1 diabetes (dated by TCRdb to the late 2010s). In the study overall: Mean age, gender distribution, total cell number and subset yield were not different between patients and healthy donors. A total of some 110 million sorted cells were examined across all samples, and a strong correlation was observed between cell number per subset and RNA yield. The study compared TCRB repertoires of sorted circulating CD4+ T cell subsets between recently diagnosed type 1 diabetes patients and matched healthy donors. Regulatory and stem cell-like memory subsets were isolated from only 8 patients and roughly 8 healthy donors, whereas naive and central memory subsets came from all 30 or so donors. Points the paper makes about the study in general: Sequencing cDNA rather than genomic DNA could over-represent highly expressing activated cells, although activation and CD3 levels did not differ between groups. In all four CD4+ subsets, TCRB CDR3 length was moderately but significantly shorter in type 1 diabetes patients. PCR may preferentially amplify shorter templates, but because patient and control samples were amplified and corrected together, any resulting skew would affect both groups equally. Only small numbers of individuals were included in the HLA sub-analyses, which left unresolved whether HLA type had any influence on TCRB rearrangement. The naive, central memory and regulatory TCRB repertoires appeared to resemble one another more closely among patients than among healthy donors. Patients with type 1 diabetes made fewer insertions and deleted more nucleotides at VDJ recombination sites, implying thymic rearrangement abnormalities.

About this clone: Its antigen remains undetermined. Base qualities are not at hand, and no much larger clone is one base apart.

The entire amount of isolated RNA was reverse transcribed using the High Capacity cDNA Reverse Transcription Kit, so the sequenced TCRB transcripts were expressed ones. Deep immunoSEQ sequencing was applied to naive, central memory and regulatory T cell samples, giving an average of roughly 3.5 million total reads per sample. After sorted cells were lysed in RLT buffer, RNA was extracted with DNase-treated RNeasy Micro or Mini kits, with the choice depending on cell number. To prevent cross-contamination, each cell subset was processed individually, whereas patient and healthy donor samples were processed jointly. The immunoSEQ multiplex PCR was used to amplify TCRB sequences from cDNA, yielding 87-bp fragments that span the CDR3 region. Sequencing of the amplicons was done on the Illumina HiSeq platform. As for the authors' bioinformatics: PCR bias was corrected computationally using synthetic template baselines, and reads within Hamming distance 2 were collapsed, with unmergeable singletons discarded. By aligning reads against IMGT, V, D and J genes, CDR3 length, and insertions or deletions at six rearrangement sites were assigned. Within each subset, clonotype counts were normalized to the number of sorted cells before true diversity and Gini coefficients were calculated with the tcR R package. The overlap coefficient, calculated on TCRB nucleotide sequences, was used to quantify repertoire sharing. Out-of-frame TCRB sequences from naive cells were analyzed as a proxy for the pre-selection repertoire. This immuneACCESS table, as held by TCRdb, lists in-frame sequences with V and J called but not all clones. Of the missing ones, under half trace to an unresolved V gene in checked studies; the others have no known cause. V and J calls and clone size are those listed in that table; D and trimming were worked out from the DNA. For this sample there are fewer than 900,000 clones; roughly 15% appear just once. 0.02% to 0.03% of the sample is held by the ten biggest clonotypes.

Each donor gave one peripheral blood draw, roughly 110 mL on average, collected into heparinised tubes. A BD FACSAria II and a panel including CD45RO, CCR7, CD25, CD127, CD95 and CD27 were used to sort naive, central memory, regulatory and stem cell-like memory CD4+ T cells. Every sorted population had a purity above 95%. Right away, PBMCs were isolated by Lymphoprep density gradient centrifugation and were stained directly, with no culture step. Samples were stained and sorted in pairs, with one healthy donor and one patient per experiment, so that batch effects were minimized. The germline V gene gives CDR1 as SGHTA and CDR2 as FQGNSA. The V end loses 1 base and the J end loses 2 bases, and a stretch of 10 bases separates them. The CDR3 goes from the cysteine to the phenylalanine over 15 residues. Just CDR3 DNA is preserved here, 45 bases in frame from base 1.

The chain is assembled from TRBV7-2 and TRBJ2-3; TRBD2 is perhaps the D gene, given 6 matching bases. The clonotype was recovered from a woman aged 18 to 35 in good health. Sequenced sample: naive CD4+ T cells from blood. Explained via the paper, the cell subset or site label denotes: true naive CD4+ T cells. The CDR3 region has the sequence CASSLVAGTTDTQYF. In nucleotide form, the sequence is TGTGCCAGCAGCTTAGTGGCGGGGACCACAGATACGCAGTATTTT.